What follows is one TCR beta chain and its context. The record originates from a study of blood T cell repertoires in COVID-19. About the research overall: The samples span acute and convalescent COVID-19 from the United States, Italy and Spain. Sources were T cells, B-cell-depleted T cells, or PBMCs; the material itself was cDNA or gDNA.

Per the original data handling: Researchers report that nucleated cell counts were estimated from reference gene primer amplification. Here immunoSEQ multiplex PCR was the method, and the copy in TCRdb shows in-frame clones only, minus some. The DNA was the basis for D and trimming; V, J and clone size are from that table. The data contain about 190,000 clones, around 85% of them seen just once; the ten biggest clones take up 1.1%. This clonotype originated in a young man with acute or convalescent COVID-19. Sequencing used peripheral blood.

This chain's CDR3 is CAWSVGGSSYNEQFF. The CDR3 nucleotides are TGTGCCTGGAGCGTGGGAGGGAGCTCCTACAATGAGCAGTTCTTC. This chain connects TRBV30 to TRBJ2-1; 7 bases are shared with TRBD2. The trim removed 3 bases at V and 0 bases at J, leaving 5 bases unmatched. The CDR3 runs to 15 residues. Germline V gene sequence: CDR1 GTSNPN, CDR2 SVGIG (reference sequence).